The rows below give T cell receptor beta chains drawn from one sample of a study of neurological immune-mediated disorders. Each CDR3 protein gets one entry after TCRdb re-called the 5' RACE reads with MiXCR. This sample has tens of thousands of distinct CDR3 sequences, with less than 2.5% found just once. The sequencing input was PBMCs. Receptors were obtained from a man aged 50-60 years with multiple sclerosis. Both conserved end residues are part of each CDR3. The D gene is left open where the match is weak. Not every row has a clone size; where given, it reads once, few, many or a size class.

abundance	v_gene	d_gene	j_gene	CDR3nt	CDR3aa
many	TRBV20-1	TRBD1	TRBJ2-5	TGCAGTGCCGGGACAGGGTACGAGACCCAGTACTTC	CSAGTGYETQYF
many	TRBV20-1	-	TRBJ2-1	TGCAGTGCTAATGTAGCGGCCCCTCCGGACGATGAGCAGTTCTTC	CSANVAAPPDDEQFF
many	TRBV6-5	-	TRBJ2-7	TGTGCCAGCAGGCTGACCGAAACCTACGAGCAGTACTTC	CASRLTETYEQYF
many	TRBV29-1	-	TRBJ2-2	TGCAGCGTTGGAGGTACCACCGGGGAGCTGTTTTTT	CSVGGTTGELFF
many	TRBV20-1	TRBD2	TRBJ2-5	TGCAGTGCTAGAACCTTTCGACTAGCGGGGGGGAGGTTAGAGACCCAGTACTTC	CSARTFRLAGGRLETQYF
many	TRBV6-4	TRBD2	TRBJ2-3	TGTGCCAGCAGTGACTGGGAGGGAGATACGCAGTATTTT	CASSDWEGDTQYF
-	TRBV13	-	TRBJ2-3	TGTGCCAGCAGCTTCAACCCGACTAGAATGGAAGATACGCAGTATTTT	CASSFNPTRMEDTQYF
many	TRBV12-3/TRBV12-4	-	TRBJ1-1	TGTGCCAGCAGGGGACACAACACTGAAGCTTTCTTT	CASRGHNTEAFF
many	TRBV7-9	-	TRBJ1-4	TGTGCCAGCAGCTTCGGACCTGGAACTAATGAAAAACTGTTTTTT	CASSFGPGTNEKLFF
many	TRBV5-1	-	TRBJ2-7	TGCGCCAGCAGCTTGGATCGACTAGTATACGAGCAGTACTTC	CASSLDRLVYEQYF
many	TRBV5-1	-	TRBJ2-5	TGCGCCAGCAGCTTGGTTCCGGGACCCCCAGAGACCCAGTACTTC	CASSLVPGPPETQYF
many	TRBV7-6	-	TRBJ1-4	TGTGCCAGCAGCTTATCGGGATCAGGGGCAACTAATGAAAAACTGTTTTTT	CASSLSGSGATNEKLFF
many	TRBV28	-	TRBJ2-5	TGTGCCAGCAGTTTCGAACAGCAAGAGACCCAGTACTTC	CASSFEQQETQYF
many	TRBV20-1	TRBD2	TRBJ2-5	TGCAGTGCTAGGGGCGCCGGACTAGCGGTCGGGAAGACCCAGTACTTC	CSARGAGLAVGKTQYF
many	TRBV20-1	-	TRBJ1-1	TGCAGTGCTAGATTCTTGGGGAATCAGGACACTGAAGCTTTCTTT	CSARFLGNQDTEAFF
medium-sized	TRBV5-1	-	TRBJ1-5	TGCGCCAGCAGCTTTGGAGGGAATCAGCCCCAGCATTTT	CASSFGGNQPQHF
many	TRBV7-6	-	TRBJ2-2	TGTGCCAGCAGCGACTCCGGGTCCCTTCTTGGGGAGCTGTTTTTT	CASSDSGSLLGELFF
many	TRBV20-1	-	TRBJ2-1	TGCAGTGCTAGTTCCGGACCTTACAATGAGCAGTTCTTC	CSASSGPYNEQFF
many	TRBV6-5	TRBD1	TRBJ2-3	TGTGCCAGCAGTAGGGACAGGAAGACCACAGATACGCAGTATTTT	CASSRDRKTTDTQYF
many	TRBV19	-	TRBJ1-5	TGTGCCAGTATTTCGGCGGCCAATAGCAATCAGCCCCAGCATTTT	CASISAANSNQPQHF
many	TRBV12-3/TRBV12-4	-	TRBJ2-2	TGTGCCAGCAGCCAGATAGGCACCGGGGAGCTGTTTTTT	CASSQIGTGELFF
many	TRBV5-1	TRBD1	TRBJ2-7	TGCGCCAGCAGCTTGACGGGGACAGGGGGCGACGAGCAGTACTTC	CASSLTGTGGDEQYF
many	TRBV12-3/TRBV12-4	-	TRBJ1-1	TGTGCCAGCACCGGGACTCCGAACACTGAAGCTTTCTTT	CASTGTPNTEAFF
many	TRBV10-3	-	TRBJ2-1	TGTGCCATCAGTGTTGCGGGCACAAACAATGAGCAGTTCTTC	CAISVAGTNNEQFF
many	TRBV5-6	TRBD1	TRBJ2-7	TGTGCCAGCAGCCCCAGGACAGGGAAATACGAGCAGTACTTC	CASSPRTGKYEQYF
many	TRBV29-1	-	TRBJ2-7	TGCAGCGTTGAAGATGCTCGAGACACCAACACCTACGAGCAGTACTTC	CSVEDARDTNTYEQYF
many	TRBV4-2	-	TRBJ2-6	TGTGCCAGCAGCCCGAGTTTGGGACGTGGGGCCAACGTCCTGACTTTC	CASSPSLGRGANVLTF
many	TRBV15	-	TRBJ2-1	TGTGCCACCAGCCGGGTAGATTGGCCTGAGCAGTTCTTC	CATSRVDWPEQFF
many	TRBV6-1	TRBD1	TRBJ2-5	TGTGCCAGCAGAGGACAGGGGACGGTCAAAGAGACCCAGTACTTC	CASRGQGTVKETQYF
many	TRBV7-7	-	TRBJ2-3	TGTGCCAGCAGTTTAGGGACCACAGATACGCAGTATTTT	CASSLGTTDTQYF
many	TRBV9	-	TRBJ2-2	TGTGCCAGCAGCACCCGACAGTCTACCGGGGAGCTGTTTTTT	CASSTRQSTGELFF
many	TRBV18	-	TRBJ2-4	TGTGCCAGCTCATCTCAACGGGCTGAAAACATTCAGTACTTC	CASSSQRAENIQYF
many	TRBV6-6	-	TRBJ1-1	TGTGCCAGCAGCCACGGACAGATGAACACTGAAGCTTTCTTT	CASSHGQMNTEAFF
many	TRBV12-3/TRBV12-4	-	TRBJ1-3	TGTGCCAGCAGTTTACGGCACTCTGGAAACACCATATATTTT	CASSLRHSGNTIYF
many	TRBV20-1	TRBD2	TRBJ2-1	TGCAGTGCCCCCGGGACTAGCGATATCAATGAGCAGTTCTTC	CSAPGTSDINEQFF
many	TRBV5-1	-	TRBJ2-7	TGCGCCAGCAGCTATGAAAGGAGTTCCTACGAGCAGTACTTC	CASSYERSSYEQYF
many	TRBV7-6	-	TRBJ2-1	TGTGCCAGCAGCTTAGTCTGGGGCAGGGGTAGTCACGGTGAGCAGTTCTTC	CASSLVWGRGSHGEQFF
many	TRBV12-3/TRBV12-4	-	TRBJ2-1	TGTGCCAGCCGAACCAACAGTGAGCAGTTCTTC	CASRTNSEQFF
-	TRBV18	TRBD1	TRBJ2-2	TGTGCCAGCTCACCAGACCGGGACAGGGGGCGAAGGGAGCTGTTTTTT	CASSPDRDRGRRELFF
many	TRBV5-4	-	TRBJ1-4	TGTGCCAGCAGCCCCAGCAGGGCGGTGAATGAAAAACTGTTTTTT	CASSPSRAVNEKLFF
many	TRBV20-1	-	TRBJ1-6	TGCAGTGCTAGAGATCTAAGAGAGAGCTCCTATAATTCACCCCTCCACTTT	CSARDLRESSYNSPLHF
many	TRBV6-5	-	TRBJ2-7	TGTGCCAGCAGTAGGGGCACCTACGAGCAGTACTTC	CASSRGTYEQYF
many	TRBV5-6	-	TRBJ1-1	TGTGCCAGCAGCCGGGACATGAACACTGAAGCTTTCTTT	CASSRDMNTEAFF
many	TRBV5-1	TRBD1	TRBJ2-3	TGCGCCAGCAGCCCAGGGGGCGCATCCAGCACAGATACGCAGTATTTT	CASSPGGASSTDTQYF
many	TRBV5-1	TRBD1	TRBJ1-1	TGCGCCAGTTCAGGGACAGCGATGAACACTGAAGCTTTCTTT	CASSGTAMNTEAFF
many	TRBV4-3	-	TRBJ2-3	TGCGCCAGCAGCCCCACCCCGGGGGTTAGCGGAGATACGCAGTATTTT	CASSPTPGVSGDTQYF